This T cell receptor (beta chain) originates from a study of blood T cell repertoires in COVID-19. At the level of the study: The study drew acute and convalescent COVID-19 samples from the United States, Italy and Spain. In each case, the material was cDNA or gDNA derived from T cells, B-cell-depleted T cells, or PBMCs.

The germline CDR1 and CDR2 sequences are SGHTA and FQGNSA. J lost 5 bases, V lost 7 bases, and 7 bases had no gene match. This CDR3 contains 15 residues. In the source study's methods: Reference gene primer amplification in the assay estimated nucleated cell counts. Profiling relied on immunoSEQ multiplex PCR, and the TCRdb table lists in-frame clones only, not all of them. V and J calls and clone size are given by that table; D and trimming were obtained from the DNA. The table records tens of thousands of clones, roughly 82% of them present only once. The clonotype was recovered from a man in his fifties or sixties with active COVID-19. V usage is TRBV7-2 and J usage is TRBJ2-2; 10 nucleotides agree with TRBD2. Sequencing input: peripheral blood. The CDR3 loop reads CASTSGTSVTGELFF. The DNA of the CDR3 is TGTGCCAGCACCTCCGGGACTAGCGTAACCGGGGAGCTGTTTTTT.